This T cell receptor (beta chain) was observed in a study of identical twins. Points from the study as a whole: Memory repertoires lacked the insertion deficit that abundant cord blood beta clonotypes showed. Within monozygotic twins, out-of-frame TCR alpha sharing was underestimated by the models. Zero-insertion analyses were open to partial confounding by invariant MAIT and iNKT cells.

The ends were cut back, 5 bases at V and 9 bases at J, with 15 bases in the middle. CDR3 length: 13 amino acids. The germline CDR1 and CDR2 sequences are MNHNS and SASEGT. This clonotype appeared a few times. The antigen remains undetermined. TCRdb re-analysed the 5' RACE reads in MiXCR, keeping a single row per CDR3 protein. The repertoire holds approximately 490,000 distinct CDR3 sequences, with approximately 20% as singletons. These sequences were also reported in another study, on yellow fever vaccine responses in identical twins. This second study says: Each twin's T cell response to the vaccine was reported to look partly convergent and partly personalized.

The sequencing sample was made of CD4+ T cells sorted from blood. The sequence was collected from a woman aged 18 to 35 in good health. V is TRBV6-1 and J is TRBJ2-3, with D possibly being TRBD2 (6 bases). The CDR3 region is CASSPGLLSTQYF. In DNA form, the CDR3 reads TGTGCCAGCAGTCCGGGACTTCTGTCAACGCAGTATTTT.